This T cell receptor (beta chain) was observed in a study of cytomegalovirus exposure and HLA in healthy donors. Study-wide points: There were around 160 TCR beta chains listed as cytomegalovirus-associated. Later on, a genetic analysis was performed. It linked a missense variant in DCLRE1C with V- and J-gene trimming of TCR beta. An analysis that was carried out later associated 15,000 to 20,000 TCR beta sequences with HLA alleles at 0.05 false discovery rate.

60 Vbeta and 13 Jbeta primers were used in PCR. Some clones are missing from TCRdb's copy, which holds only in-frame ones; the method was immunoSEQ multiplex PCR. This table holds under 200,000 clones, around 81% found once. With V trimmed by 5 bases and J by 8 bases, 8 bases remained unmatched. This CDR3 is 14 amino acids long. Germline CDR1 reads MNHEY; CDR2 reads SMNVEV (reference sequence). This clone was seen more than once but under ten times. Its matching antigen is unknown. Within the sample, other DNA sequences also encode this same CDR3. The chain couples TRBV27 to TRBJ1-2; the match to TRBD1 covers 10 bases. The sequence was obtained from a man aged 35 to 55 in good health and CMV-seronegative. The sequenced material came from PBMCs. The CDR3 here is CASSPRQGASGYTF. CDR3 coding DNA: TGTGCCAGCAGTCCCCGACAGGGGGCGTCGGGCTACACCTTC.